The entry below describes one T cell receptor (beta chain). This sample stems from a study of OX40 agonist ivuxolimab in advanced cancers. With V trimmed by 3 bases and J by 3 bases, 5 bases remained unmatched. The length of the CDR3 is 15 residues. In germline, CDR1 is SEHNR, CDR2 FQNEAQ (reference sequence). Using immunoSEQ multiplex PCR, the repertoire was profiled, and TCRdb retains in-frame clones only, with some absent. This table holds 53,000 or so clones, about 86% found once. This sample comprised CD4+ or CD8+ T cells sorted from blood, obtained in a trial of the OX40 agonist ivuxolimab. The chain couples TRBV7-9 to TRBJ2-7, with 10 bases matching TRBD1. The sequence was obtained from an adult with an advanced solid tumor such as melanoma, head and neck, liver or kidney cancer. The CDR3 DNA sequence: TGTGCCAGCAGCTTTGGGGACAGGGGCGGCTACGAGCAGTACTTC. It specifies CASSFGDRGGYEQYF.